The present T cell receptor beta chain was sequenced within a study of control samples from healthy donors and cancer patients. Generated by immunoSEQ multiplex PCR, the TCRdb table keeps only in-frame clones and is missing some. Of about 130,000 clones listed, 92% are singletons. Germline V gene sequence: CDR1 MNHEY, CDR2 SMNVEV (reference sequence). J lost 5 bases, V lost 7 bases, and 6 bases had no gene match. There are 13 residues in the CDR3. Material: blood. The TCR originated in a woman in her forties or fifties in good health. V and J are TRBV27 and TRBJ2-7, with 9 positions matching TRBD1. CDR3 region: CASKITGGNEQYF. Here the CDR3 DNA reads TGTGCCAGCAAAATAACAGGGGGCAACGAGCAGTACTTC.